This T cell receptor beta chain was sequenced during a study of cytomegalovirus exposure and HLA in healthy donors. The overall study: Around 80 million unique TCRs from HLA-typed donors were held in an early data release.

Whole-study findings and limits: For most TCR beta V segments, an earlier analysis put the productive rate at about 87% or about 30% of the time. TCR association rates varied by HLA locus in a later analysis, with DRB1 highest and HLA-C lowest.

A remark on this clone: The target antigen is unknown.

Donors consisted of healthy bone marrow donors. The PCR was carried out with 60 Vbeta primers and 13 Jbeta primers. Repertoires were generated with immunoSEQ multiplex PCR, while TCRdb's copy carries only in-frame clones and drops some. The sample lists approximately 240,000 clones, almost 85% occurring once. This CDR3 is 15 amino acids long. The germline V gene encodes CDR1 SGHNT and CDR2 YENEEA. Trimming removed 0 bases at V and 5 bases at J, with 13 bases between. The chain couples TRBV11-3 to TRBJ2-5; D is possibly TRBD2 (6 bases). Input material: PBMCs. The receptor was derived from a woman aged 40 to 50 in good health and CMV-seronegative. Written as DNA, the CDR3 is TGTGCCAGCAGCTTAGAATCTAGCGACGCGGAGACCCAGTACTTC. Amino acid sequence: CASSLESSDAETQYF.